Below, 28 T cell receptor beta chains from the same sample are listed, as sequenced in a study of blood T cell repertoires in COVID-19. Only in-frame clones appear in the TCRdb table, and some are missing; sequencing was by immunoSEQ multiplex PCR. The sample holds fewer than 450,000 clones, approximately 89% seen once. Material: peripheral blood. The receptors shown here come from a woman between 50 and 59 years old with COVID-19, enrolled during active disease.

This clone was found a few times. The chain recombines TRBV6-5 with TRBJ1-1, with D possibly TRBD1 on 6 matching bases. This CDR3 is built from 15 residues. The V gene's germline CDR1 is MNHEY and CDR2 SVGAGI. Trimming cost V 5 bases and J 11 bases, with 24 bases left between them. CDR3 region: CASSLKQGPSLRAFF. Written as DNA, the CDR3 is TGTGCCAGCAGTCTTAAACAGGGACCCTCTCTGCGGGCTTTCTTT.

The chain combines TRBV18 with TRBJ2-7, with D maybe TRBD1 (5 bases). The CDR3 runs 14 residues. Germline V CDR1 and CDR2: KGHSH, LQKENI. Trimming left V 3 bases short and J 2 bases short, with 11 bases between. CDR3 amino acids: CASSPRQGTYEQYF. The CDR3 nucleotides are TGTGCCAGCTCACCGCGCCAGGGAACCTACGAGCAGTACTTC.

The chain combines TRBV19 with TRBJ1-2; D perhaps matches TRBD1 (5 bases). V lost 5 bases to trimming and J lost 8 bases, with 12 bases between them. The germline gives CDR1 LNHDA, CDR2 SQIVND (reference sequence). CDR3 length equals 12 residues. This chain's CDR3 is CASSLGATGYTF. The CDR3 nucleotides are TGTGCCAGTAGTCTTGGGGCGACGGGCTACACCTTC.

J is TRBJ1-2 and V is TRBV2; TRBD1 is a possible D gene (6 bases). This CDR3 has 16 residues. Trimming pared 6 bases from V and 2 bases from J, leaving 19 bases between. Germline V gives CDR1 SNHLY, CDR2 FYNNEI. The CDR3 DNA is TGTGCCAGCAGGGATGGGGTGTCAGGGGCCAACTATGGCTACACCTTC. Translated, it gives CASRDGVSGANYGYTF.

This clone was seen once. The rearrangement joins TRBV6-5 to TRBJ1-2, with unresolved D. Trimming took off 8 bases at V and 8 bases at J, with 12 bases between the two ends. Germline V CDR1 and CDR2: MNHEY, SVGAGI. The CDR3 is made up of 11 amino acids. The CDR3 DNA sequence: TGTGCCAGCGTTGGGAGCGGGGGCTACACCTTC. Translated, it gives CASVGSGGYTF.

This clone was seen a handful of times. The rearrangement uses TRBV6-1 and TRBJ1-4, with TRBD1 as a possible D gene (5 bases). The V end was cut by 2 bases, the J end by 12 bases, with 16 bases between. This CDR3 has 14 amino acids. Germline values: CDR1 MNHNS, CDR2 SASEGT. The CDR3 spells CASSENPDRGELFF. The CDR3 bases are TGTGCCAGCAGTGAAAATCCCGACCGGGGGGAACTGTTTTTT.

The gene calls are TRBV28 and TRBJ2-7; maybe TRBD1 (6 bases). Germline loops: CDR1 MDHEN, CDR2 SYDVKM. V lost 4 bases, J lost 3 bases, and 13 bases lay in between. The CDR3 totals 14 residues. The CDR3 sequence: CASSSWTDVYEQYF. CDR3 coding DNA: TGTGCCAGCAGTTCCTGGACAGATGTCTACGAGCAGTACTTC.

The rearrangement uses TRBV29-1 and TRBJ1-5; 7 bases match TRBD1. The germline CDR1 and CDR2 sequences are SQVTM and ANQGSEA. The CDR3 runs to 12 residues. The ends lost 7 bases at V and 4 bases at J; junction bases unmatched: 4. The CDR3 loop is CSGSTGNQPQHF. The CDR3 bases are TGCAGCGGATCGACAGGGAATCAGCCCCAGCATTTT.

The V call is TRBV20-1, the J call TRBJ2-2, with 10 bases fitting TRBD2. This CDR3 is built from 14 residues. Germline CDR1 reads DFQATT; CDR2 reads SNEGSKA (reference sequence). The V segment lost 3 bases and the J segment 8 bases; nucleotides outside the gene matches: 6. The CDR3 DNA is TGCAGTGCTAGTGGGCTAGCGGGGGTAGGGGAGCTGTTTTTT. It specifies CSASGLAGVGELFF.

This chain uses TRBV2 with TRBJ1-2; D not resolved. The CDR3 consists of 10 residues. The V and J ends lost 7 bases and 4 bases respectively, with 4 bases between them. Per germline, CDR1 SNHLY and CDR2 FYNNEI. CDR3 sequence: CASIRYGYTF. The CDR3 DNA is TGTGCCAGCATCCGCTATGGCTACACCTTC.

The gene calls are TRBV6-5 and TRBJ1-4; D perhaps matches TRBD1 (5 bases). This CDR3 is built from 14 residues. Trimming took 6 bases from V and 3 from J, leaving 11 bases between them. In germline, CDR1 is MNHEY, CDR2 SVGAGI. CDR3 in DNA: TGTGCCAGCAGCTCAGCGGGGCCTAATGAAAAACTGTTTTTT. Protein product: CASSSAGPNEKLFF.

This chain joins TRBV9 and TRBJ2-7; TRBD2 matches at 7 bases. V gave up 3 bases and J gave up 6 bases; unmatched junction bases: 12. The V gene's germline CDR1 is SGDLS and CDR2 YYNGEE. The CDR3 is 15 amino acids. The CDR3 DNA is TGTGCCAGCAGCGCACGGGGGACTACGTTCGGCGAGCAGTACTTC. Its protein product is CASSARGTTFGEQYF.

This chain joins TRBV5-5 and TRBJ2-7; the match to TRBD1 covers 7 bases. The CDR3 sequence is 16 residues long. V dropped 0 bases and J dropped 2; count of bases not matched to a gene: 8. CDR1 is SGHKS and CDR2 is YYEKEE in the germline V gene (reference sequence). As DNA, the CDR3 is TGTGCCAGCAGCTTGGCGGAGACAGGGATTCCCTACGAGCAGTACTTC. It is translated as CASSLAETGIPYEQYF.

CDR3 nucleotide sequence: TGTGCCAGCAGTCCAAGTCTGACAGGGTCGGGAAGTGAGCAGTACTTC. It encodes CASSPSLTGSGSEQYF. This chain uses TRBV2 with TRBJ2-7; 7 bases match TRBD1. Germline lookup yields CDR1 SNHLY and CDR2 FYNNEI. The length of the CDR3 is 16 residues. V dropped 5 bases and J dropped 7; count of bases not matched to a gene: 17.

The chain joins TRBV3-1 (or the pseudogene TRBV3-2) to TRBJ2-3; 9 bases match TRBD2. Germline V gene data show CDR1 as LGHDT and CDR2 as YNNKEL (reference sequence). This CDR3 comprises 16 residues. V gave up 4 bases and J gave up 3 bases; unmatched junction bases: 8. The CDR3 reads CASSRGPSGGTDTQYF. For the CDR3, the DNA is TGTGCCAGCAGCCGAGGTCCCAGCGGGGGGACAGATACGCAGTATTTT.

The chain couples TRBV5-4 to TRBJ1-1, with D tentatively TRBD1 (6 bases). Germline-derived CDR1 and CDR2 are SGHNT and YYREEE (reference sequence). Trimming pared 1 base from V and 1 base from J, leaving 14 bases between. The CDR3 is 16 residues long. The CDR3 region is CASSLPGVSGNTEAFF. The CDR3, as DNA: TGTGCCAGCAGCTTGCCAGGGGTTTCGGGGAACACTGAAGCTTTCTTT.

The V call is TRBV5-1, the J call TRBJ1-2; TRBD1 might be the D (5 bases). Trimming took 4 bases from V and 2 from J, leaving 12 bases between them. This CDR3 has 14 residues. CDR1 is SGHRS and CDR2 is YFSETQ in the germline V gene. Here the CDR3 reads CASSPGDGNYGYTF. CDR3 coding DNA: TGCGCCAGCAGCCCGGGGGACGGGAACTATGGCTACACCTTC. Full variable domain (missing parts from reference TRBV5-1 and TRBJ1-2): KAGVTQTPRYLIKTRGQQVTLSCSPISGHRSVSWYQQTPGQGLQFLFEYFSETQRNKGNFPGRFSGRQFSNSRSEMNVSTLELGDSALYLCASSPGDGNYGYTFGSGTRLTVV.

V usage is TRBV5-4 and J usage is TRBJ1-2, with a tentative D call TRBD1 (5 bases). Trimming cost V 2 bases and J 5 bases, with 10 bases left between them. The CDR3 contains 13 residues. Germline assignment: CDR1 SGHNT and CDR2 YYREEE (reference sequence). CDR3 residues: CASSFQGSYGYTF. The CDR3 DNA sequence: TGTGCCAGCAGCTTTCAGGGCTCGTATGGCTACACCTTC.

This chain uses TRBV19 with TRBJ1-2, with 9 bases aligning to TRBD1. Germline CDR1 and CDR2: LNHDA and SQIVND (reference sequence). The CDR3 is 15 amino acids. With 6 bases clipped from V and 5 bases from J, the junction kept 10 bases outside the gene matches. CDR3 protein: CASRKGQGEAYGYTF. Here the CDR3 DNA reads TGTGCCAGTAGAAAGGGACAGGGCGAGGCATATGGCTACACCTTC.

This chain uses TRBV6-5 with TRBJ2-5; TRBD1 matches 10 bases. V dropped 6 bases and J dropped 5; count of bases not matched to a gene: 9. The CDR3 runs to 15 residues. Germline V gene data show CDR1 as MNHEY and CDR2 as SVGAGI. CDR3: CASSQRGTGVETQYF. The CDR3 region has the DNA TGTGCCAGCAGCCAAAGAGGGACAGGGGTGGAGACCCAGTACTTC.

V usage is TRBV29-1 and J usage is TRBJ2-7; the D gene is possibly TRBD1 (6 bases). Trimming shortened V by 6 bases and J by 2 bases, and 14 bases separated the two germline ends. Germline V lookup: CDR1 SQVTM, CDR2 ANQGSEA. The CDR3 has 13 amino acids. This CDR3 reads CSVEKGVPYEQYF. CDR3 bases: TGCAGCGTAGAAAAGGGGGTGCCCTACGAGCAGTACTTC.

The V call is TRBV18, the J call TRBJ1-2, with a weak D call TRBD1 (6 bases). The CDR3 consists of 14 residues. Deletions cut 8 bases from V and 8 bases from J, with 21 bases between. Germline-derived CDR1 and CDR2 are KGHSH and LQKENI. The CDR3 DNA follows: TGTGCCAGCAGATACGGGGACAATCTGGACGGCTACACCTTC. This codes for CASRYGDNLDGYTF.

This chain connects TRBV3-1 (or the pseudogene TRBV3-2) to TRBJ2-2; D uncertain. The germline V gene encodes CDR1 LGHDT and CDR2 YNNKEL (reference sequence). CDR3 length equals 17 residues. V lost 0 bases and J 0 bases, leaving 11 bases between the germline ends. The DNA of the CDR3 is TGTGCCAGCAGCCAAGAAGGCAGGTTAGCGAACACCGGGGAGCTGTTTTTT. Residues: CASSQEGRLANTGELFF.

This clone occurred once. The gene calls are TRBV3-1 (or the pseudogene TRBV3-2) and TRBJ1-4; 9 bases are a match to TRBD1. The CDR3 covers 15 residues. V lost 3 bases to trimming and J lost 10 bases; unmatched junction nucleotides: 9. Germline CDR1 reads LGHDT; CDR2 reads YNNKEL (reference sequence). This CDR3 is CASSQRTGVTGKLFF. CDR3 sequence (DNA): TGTGCCAGCAGCCAGAGGACAGGGGTAACAGGAAAACTGTTTTTT.

This clone was recorded only once. V is TRBV11-2 and J is TRBJ1-4; the D gene is possibly TRBD1 (6 bases). Trimming took 5 bases from V and 0 from J, leaving 10 bases between them. The CDR3 runs 15 residues. The germline CDR1 and CDR2 sequences are SGHAT and FQNNGV. The CDR3 coding sequence is TGTGCCAGCAGCCGCTCAGGGGCAACTAATGAAAAACTGTTTTTT. Translating it yields CASSRSGATNEKLFF.

The chain carries TRBV27 and TRBJ1-5; 9 nucleotides agree with TRBD1. V lost 5 bases to trimming and J lost 4 bases; unmatched junction nucleotides: 12. Germline V CDR1 and CDR2: MNHEY, SMNVEV (reference sequence). CDR3 length: 17 amino acids. The CDR3 spells CASSPFSGTGRNQPQHF. The CDR3 DNA follows: TGTGCCAGCAGTCCTTTCTCCGGGACAGGGAGGAATCAGCCCCAGCATTTT.

This chain links TRBV5-8 with TRBJ2-7; D perhaps matches TRBD2 (6 bases). The CDR3 runs 15 residues. The germline CDR1 and CDR2 sequences are SGHTS and YDEGEE. V lost 4 bases and J 5 bases, leaving 19 bases between the germline ends. The CDR3 region has the DNA TGTGCCAGCAGCCTCCAGGACTACCCTACCAACGAGCAGTACTTC. This codes for CASSLQDYPTNEQYF.

The chain links TRBV13 to TRBJ2-7, with TRBD1 matching over 7 bases. Germline V gives CDR1 PRHDT, CDR2 FYEKMQ (reference sequence). The CDR3 has 14 residues. V lost 4 bases, J lost 5 bases, and 8 bases stayed unmatched. CDR3 sequence: CASSSGTVQDEQYF. For the CDR3, the DNA is TGTGCCAGCAGCTCCGGGACAGTTCAAGACGAGCAGTACTTC.